This TCR beta chain came from a study of regulatory T cells in long-lasting Graves disease (dated by TCRdb to the early 2020s). Notes on the research overall: To count as having persistent Graves' disease, a patient had to have received antithyroid drug treatment for over 5 years with TSH receptor autoantibodies remaining persistently positive. Antithyroid drugs had been taken for 8.5 to 12 years on average by persistent Graves' disease patients in the clinical cohort. This study used TCR sequencing and RNA sequencing of peripheral blood to compare persistent Graves' disease patients against newly diagnosed Graves' disease patients. A total of roughly 33 samples underwent TCR sequencing: about 13 from persistent and about 20 from newly diagnosed Graves' disease patients. The study was registered as a clinical trial and conducted in China.

The library relied on multiplex PCR. The data were produced on an Illumina HiSeq 4000. To build TCR beta libraries, CDR3 regions were amplified by Arm-PCR using iRepertoire HTBI primers. Before sequencing, the PCR products underwent gel purification. In the original analysis: Across samples, about 63 TRBV and 15 or so TRBJ segments were identified and used for gene usage analysis of CDR3 amino acid clonotypes. COPE and FqMerger were used to merge the filtered high-quality paired reads into contigs. BLAST was used to align contigs to IMGT TRBV, TRBD and TRBJ reference genes, with CDR3 defined following IMGT. Any clonotype with a frequency above 0.1% was classified as a highly expanded clone. Repertoire diversity was measured by Shannon entropy, and V-J evenness by the Gini coefficient. A clonotype found in more than one individual was treated as public. The public reads were quality trimmed at Q25 with fastp and then assembled into clones with MiXCR by TCRdb, keeping productive beta chains. Entries are consolidated by CDR3 protein sequence, retaining the most common genes and DNA. Clone size and V and J calls follow TCRdb, not the original study. Across this sample there are a few hundred thousand distinct CDR3 sequences, with around a fifth seen only once. The ten largest clones capture less than 15% of the sample.

The investigation overall reported the following: Persistent patients shared more public clonotypes among themselves (around 2,500) than newly diagnosed patients did (over 950). Sequencing and analysis were restricted to the TCR beta chain. Only peripheral blood was studied, because thyroid tissue, the primary lesion, was inaccessible. TRBV28, TRBJ1-2 and TRBJ2-5 were preferentially used in persistent disease, while TRBV20-1 and TRBJ2-1 were favored in newly diagnosed disease. Compared with newly diagnosed patients, persistent Graves' disease patients had lower TCR Shannon entropy and fewer highly expanded clones, which suggests clonal expansion. The small sample size was acknowledged by the authors as a limitation that may reduce accuracy.

The CDR3 sequence holds 15 residues, the cysteine and phenylalanine included. The entry retains the CDR3 DNA only, 45 bases that are in frame from base 1. The germline ends are 21 bases apart after V is trimmed by 7 bases and J by 8 bases. CDR1 and CDR2 (LGHNT, FRNRAP) derive from the germline V gene. Details on this clonotype: This receptor's antigen is unknown. No qualities accompany the bases; no much larger clone lies one base away.

This specimen's time point label, interpreted: persistent/refractory GD, antithyroid drugs over 5 years with positive TRAb. For both TCR sequencing and RNA sequencing, RNA was extracted from PBMCs in TRIzol. The diagnosis of Graves' disease was made according to American Thyroid Association guidelines. Recruitment of patients was carried out at an endocrinology department in Xi'an, China. Each patient gave roughly 10 milliliters of peripheral blood, collected in an EDTA anticoagulant tube. PBMCs were isolated by Ficoll Paque Plus density gradient separation without further T cell sorting. RNA quality was checked with an Agilent 2100 Bioanalyzer and agarose gel, and concentration with a NanoDrop 2000.

The sample consisted of peripheral blood mononuclear cells (PBMCs), taken when the disease was refractory, from a patient treated with antithyroid drugs. This receptor was identified in a female donor with Graves disease. The rearranged chain carries TRBV12-5 and TRBJ2-1, with the D gene tentatively TRBD1 or TRBD2, based on 5 matching bases in each. The CDR3 has the sequence CASAPPGALMDEQFF. The sequence in DNA is TGTGCTAGTGCCCCCCCCGGGGCGCTAATGGATGAGCAGTTCTTC. With all but the CDR3 taken from the reference TRBV12-5 and TRBJ2-1 genes, the full variable domain is: DARVTQTPRHKVTEMGQEVTMRCQPILGHNTVFWYRQTMMQGLELLAYFRNRAPLDDSGMPKDRFSAEMPDATLATLKIQPSEPRDSAVYFCASAPPGALMDEQFFGPGTRLTVL.